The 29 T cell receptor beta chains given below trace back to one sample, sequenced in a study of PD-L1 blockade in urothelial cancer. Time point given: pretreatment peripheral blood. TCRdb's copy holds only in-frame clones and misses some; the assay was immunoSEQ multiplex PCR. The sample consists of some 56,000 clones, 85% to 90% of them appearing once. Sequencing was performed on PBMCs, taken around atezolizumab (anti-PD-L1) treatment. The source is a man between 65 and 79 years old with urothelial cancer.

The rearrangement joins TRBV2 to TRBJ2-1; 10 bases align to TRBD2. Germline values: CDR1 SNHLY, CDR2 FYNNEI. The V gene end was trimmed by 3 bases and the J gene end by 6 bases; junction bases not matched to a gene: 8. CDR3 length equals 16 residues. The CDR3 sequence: CASSDPSGSGVNEQFF. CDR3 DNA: TGTGCCAGCAGTGATCCTAGCGGGAGCGGGGTCAATGAGCAGTTCTTC.

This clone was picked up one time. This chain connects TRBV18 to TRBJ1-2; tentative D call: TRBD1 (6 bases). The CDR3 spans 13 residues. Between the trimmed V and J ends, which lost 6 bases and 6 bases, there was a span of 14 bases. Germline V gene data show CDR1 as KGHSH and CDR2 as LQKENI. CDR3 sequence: CASSWDNQNGYTF. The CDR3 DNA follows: TGTGCCAGCTCCTGGGACAATCAGAATGGCTACACCTTC.

The CDR3 coding sequence is TGCAGCGTGGGGGCGGGGGGCTATGGAAACACCATATATTTT. Translating it yields CSVGAGGYGNTIYF. The rearrangement joins TRBV29-1 to TRBJ1-3; tentative D call: TRBD1 (6 bases). This CDR3 region has 14 residues. The V end was cut by 6 bases, the J end by 3 bases, with 15 bases between. The germline V gene has CDR1 SQVTM and CDR2 ANQGSEA.

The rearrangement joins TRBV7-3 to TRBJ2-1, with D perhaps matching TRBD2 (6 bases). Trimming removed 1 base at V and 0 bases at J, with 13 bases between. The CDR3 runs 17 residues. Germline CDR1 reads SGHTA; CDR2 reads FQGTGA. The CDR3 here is CASSLSAGRHSYNEQFF. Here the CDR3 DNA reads TGTGCCAGCAGCTTAAGCGCCGGGAGACACTCCTACAATGAGCAGTTCTTC.

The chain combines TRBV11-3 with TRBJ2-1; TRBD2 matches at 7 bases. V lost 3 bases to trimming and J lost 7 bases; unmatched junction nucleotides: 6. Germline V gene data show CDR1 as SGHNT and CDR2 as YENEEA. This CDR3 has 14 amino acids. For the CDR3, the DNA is TGTGCCAGCAGCTTGGCGGGAGCGGGGAATGAGCAGTTCTTC. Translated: CASSLAGAGNEQFF.

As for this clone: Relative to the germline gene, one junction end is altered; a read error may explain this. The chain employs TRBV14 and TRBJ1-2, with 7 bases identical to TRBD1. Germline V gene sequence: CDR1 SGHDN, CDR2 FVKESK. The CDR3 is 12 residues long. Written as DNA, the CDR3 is TGTGCCAGCAGCCAAGAAGTTGGGACAGCGGCCTTC. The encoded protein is CASSQEVGTAAF.

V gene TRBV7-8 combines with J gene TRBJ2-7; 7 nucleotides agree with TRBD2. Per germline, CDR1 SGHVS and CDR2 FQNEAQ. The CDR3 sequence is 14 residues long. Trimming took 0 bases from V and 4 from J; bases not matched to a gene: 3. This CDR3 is CASSLAGLQYEQYF. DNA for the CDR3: TGTGCCAGCAGCTTAGCGGGACTACAATACGAGCAGTACTTC.

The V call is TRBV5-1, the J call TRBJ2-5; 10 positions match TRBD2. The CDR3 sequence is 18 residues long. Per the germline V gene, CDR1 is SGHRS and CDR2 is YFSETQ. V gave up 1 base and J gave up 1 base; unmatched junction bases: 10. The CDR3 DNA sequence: TGCGCCAGCAGCTTGATTCCTAGCGGGGGCCCAATCCAAGAGACCCAGTACTTC. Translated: CASSLIPSGGPIQETQYF.

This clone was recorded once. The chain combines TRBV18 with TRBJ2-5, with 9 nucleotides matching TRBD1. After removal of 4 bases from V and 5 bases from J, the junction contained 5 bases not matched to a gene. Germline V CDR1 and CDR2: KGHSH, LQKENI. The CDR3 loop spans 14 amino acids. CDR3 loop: CASSQGQGWETQYF. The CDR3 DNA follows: TGTGCCAGCTCACAAGGACAGGGGTGGGAGACCCAGTACTTC.

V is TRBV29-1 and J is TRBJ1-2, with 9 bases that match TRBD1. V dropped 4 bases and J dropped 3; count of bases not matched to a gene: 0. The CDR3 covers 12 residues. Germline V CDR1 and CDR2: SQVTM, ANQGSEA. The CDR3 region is CSVGDRDYGYTF. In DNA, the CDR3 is TGCAGCGTTGGGGACAGGGACTATGGCTACACCTTC.

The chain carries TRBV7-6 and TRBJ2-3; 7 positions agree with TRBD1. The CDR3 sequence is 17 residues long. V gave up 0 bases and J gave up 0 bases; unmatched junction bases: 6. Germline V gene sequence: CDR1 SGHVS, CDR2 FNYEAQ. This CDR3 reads CASSLALRTGSTDTQYF. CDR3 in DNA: TGTGCCAGCAGCTTAGCGCTCCGGACAGGTAGCACAGATACGCAGTATTTT.

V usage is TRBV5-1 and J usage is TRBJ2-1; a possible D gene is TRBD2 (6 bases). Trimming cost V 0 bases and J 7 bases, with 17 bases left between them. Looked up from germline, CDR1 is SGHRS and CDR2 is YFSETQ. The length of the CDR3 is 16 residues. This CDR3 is CASSLDGGRSGNEQFF. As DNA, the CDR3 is TGCGCCAGCAGCTTGGATGGGGGGAGGTCCGGAAATGAGCAGTTCTTC.

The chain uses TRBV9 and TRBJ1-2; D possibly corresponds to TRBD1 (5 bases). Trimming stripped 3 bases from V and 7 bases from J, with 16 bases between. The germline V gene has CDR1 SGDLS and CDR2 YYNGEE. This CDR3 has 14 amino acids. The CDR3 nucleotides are TGTGCCAGCAGCGGCGGGACTTCTTTCGGTGGCTACACCTTC. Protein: CASSGGTSFGGYTF.

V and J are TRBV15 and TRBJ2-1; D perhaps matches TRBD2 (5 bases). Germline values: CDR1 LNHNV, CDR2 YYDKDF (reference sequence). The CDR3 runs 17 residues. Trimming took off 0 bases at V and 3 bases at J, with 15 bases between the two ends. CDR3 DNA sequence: TGTGCCACCAGCAGAGATGGGGAGACTGAACGCTACAATGAGCAGTTCTTC. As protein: CATSRDGETERYNEQFF.

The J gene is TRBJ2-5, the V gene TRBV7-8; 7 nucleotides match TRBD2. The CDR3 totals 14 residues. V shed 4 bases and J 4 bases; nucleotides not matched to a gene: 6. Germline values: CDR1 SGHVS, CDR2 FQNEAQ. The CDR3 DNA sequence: TGTGCCAGCAGCTACCCGGGGGGAATAGAGACCCAGTACTTC. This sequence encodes CASSYPGGIETQYF.

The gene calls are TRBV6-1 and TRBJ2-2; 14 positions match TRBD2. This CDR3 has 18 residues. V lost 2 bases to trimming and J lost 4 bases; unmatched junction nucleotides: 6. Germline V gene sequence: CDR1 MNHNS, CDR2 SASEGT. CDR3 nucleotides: TGTGCCAGCAGTGAACGGACTAGCGGGAGGTGGGGCACCGGGGAGCTGTTTTTT. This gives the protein CASSERTSGRWGTGELFF.

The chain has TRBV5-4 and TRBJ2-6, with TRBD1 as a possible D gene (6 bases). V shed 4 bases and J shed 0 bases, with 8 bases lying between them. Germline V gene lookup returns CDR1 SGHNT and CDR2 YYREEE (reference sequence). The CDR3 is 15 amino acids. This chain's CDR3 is CASSQDSSGANVLTF. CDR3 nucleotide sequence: TGTGCCAGCAGCCAGGACAGCTCTGGGGCCAACGTCCTGACTTTC.

The CDR3, as DNA: TGTGCCAGTAGTAGGCGAAATGGAGATCAGCCCCAGCATTTT. Protein: CASSRRNGDQPQHF. The chain links TRBV19 to TRBJ1-5; D not certain. The CDR3 runs to 14 residues. Between the trimmed V and J ends, which lost 4 bases and 5 bases, there was a span of 12 bases. CDR1 and CDR2 (germline): LNHDA, SQIVND (reference sequence).

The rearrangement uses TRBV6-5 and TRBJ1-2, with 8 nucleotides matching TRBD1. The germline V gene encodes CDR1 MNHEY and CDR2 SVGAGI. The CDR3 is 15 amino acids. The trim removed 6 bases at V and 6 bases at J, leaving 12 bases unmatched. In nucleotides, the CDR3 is TGTGCCAGCAGCCGGGGAGGACAGGGTGGGAATGGCTACACCTTC. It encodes CASSRGGQGGNGYTF.

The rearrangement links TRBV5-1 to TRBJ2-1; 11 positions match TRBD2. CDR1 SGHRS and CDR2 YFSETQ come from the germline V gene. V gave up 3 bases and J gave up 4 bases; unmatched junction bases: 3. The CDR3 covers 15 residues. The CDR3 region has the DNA TGCGCCAGCAGCTACGGGACTAGCGGATACAATGAGCAGTTCTTC. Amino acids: CASSYGTSGYNEQFF.

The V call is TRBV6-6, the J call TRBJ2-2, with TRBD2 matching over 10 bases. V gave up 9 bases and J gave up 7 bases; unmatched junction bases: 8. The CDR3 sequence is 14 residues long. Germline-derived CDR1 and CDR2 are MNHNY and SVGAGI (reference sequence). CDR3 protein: CASKREGQVGELFF. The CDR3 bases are TGTGCCAGTAAGCGGGAGGGCCAGGTCGGGGAGCTGTTTTTT.

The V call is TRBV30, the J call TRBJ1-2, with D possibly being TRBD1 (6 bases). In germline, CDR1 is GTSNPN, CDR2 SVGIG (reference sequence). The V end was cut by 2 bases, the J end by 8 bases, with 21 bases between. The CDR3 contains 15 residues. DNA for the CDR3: TGTGCCTGGAGTTTGACGGAAGGACAGTATGAGGGCTACACCTTC. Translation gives CAWSLTEGQYEGYTF. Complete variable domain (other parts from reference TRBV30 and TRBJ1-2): SQTIHQWPATLVQPVGSPLSLECTVEGTSNPNLYWYRQAAGRGLQLLFYSVGIGQISSEVPQNLSASRPQDRQFILSSKKLLLSDSGFYLCAWSLTEGQYEGYTFGSGTRLTVV.

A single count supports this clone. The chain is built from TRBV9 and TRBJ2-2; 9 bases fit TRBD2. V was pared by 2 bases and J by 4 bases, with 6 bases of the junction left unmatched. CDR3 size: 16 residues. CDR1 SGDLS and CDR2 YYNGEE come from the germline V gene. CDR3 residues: CASSVAGTSSTGELFF. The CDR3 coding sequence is TGTGCCAGCAGCGTCGCCGGGACTAGCAGCACCGGGGAGCTGTTTTTT.

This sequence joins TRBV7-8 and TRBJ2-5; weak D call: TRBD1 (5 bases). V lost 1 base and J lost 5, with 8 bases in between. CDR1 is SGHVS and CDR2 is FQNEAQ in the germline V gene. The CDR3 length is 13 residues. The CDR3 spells CASSLGRVETQYF. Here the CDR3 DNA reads TGTGCCAGCAGCTTAGGCAGGGTTGAGACCCAGTACTTC.

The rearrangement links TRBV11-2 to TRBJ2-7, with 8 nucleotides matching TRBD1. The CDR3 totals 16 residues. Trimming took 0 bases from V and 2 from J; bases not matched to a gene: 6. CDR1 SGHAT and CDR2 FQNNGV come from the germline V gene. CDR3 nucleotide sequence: TGTGCCAGCAGCTTAGAGCTAGACAGGGGCCCCTACGAGCAGTACTTC. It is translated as CASSLELDRGPYEQYF.

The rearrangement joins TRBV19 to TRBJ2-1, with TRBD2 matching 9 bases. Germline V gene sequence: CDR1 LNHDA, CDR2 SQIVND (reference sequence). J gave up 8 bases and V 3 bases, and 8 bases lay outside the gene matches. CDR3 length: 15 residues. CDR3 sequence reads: CASSILAGGPHEQFF. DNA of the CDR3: TGTGCCAGTAGTATCTTGGCGGGAGGGCCCCATGAGCAGTTCTTC. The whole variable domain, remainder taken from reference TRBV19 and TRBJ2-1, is DGGITQSPKYLFRKEGQNVTLSCEQNLNHDAMYWYRQDPGQGLRLIYYSQIVNDFQKGDIAEGYSVSREKKESFPLTVTSAQKNPTAFYLCASSILAGGPHEQFFGPGTRLTVL.

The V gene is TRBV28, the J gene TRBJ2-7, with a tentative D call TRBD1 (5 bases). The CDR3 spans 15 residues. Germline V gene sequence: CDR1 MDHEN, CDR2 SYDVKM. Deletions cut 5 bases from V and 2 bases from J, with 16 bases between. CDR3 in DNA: TGTGCCAGCAGTCCTTCGCCAGGGAAGACCTACGAGCAGTACTTC. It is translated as CASSPSPGKTYEQYF.

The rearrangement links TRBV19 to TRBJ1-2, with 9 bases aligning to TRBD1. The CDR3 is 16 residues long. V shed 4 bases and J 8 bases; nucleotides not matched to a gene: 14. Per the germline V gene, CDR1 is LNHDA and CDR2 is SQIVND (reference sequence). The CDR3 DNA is TGTGCCAGTAGTAGCTCCGGGACAGGGACTCGGGGAGGCTACACCTTC. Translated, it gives CASSSSGTGTRGGYTF. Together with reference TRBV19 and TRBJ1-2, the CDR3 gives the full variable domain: DGGITQSPKYLFRKEGQNVTLSCEQNLNHDAMYWYRQDPGQGLRLIYYSQIVNDFQKGDIAEGYSVSREKKESFPLTVTSAQKNPTAFYLCASSSSGTGTRGGYTFGSGTRLTVV.

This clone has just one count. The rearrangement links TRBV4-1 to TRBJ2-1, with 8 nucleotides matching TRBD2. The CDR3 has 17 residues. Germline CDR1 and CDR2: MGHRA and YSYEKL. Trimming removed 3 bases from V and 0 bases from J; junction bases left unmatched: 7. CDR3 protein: CASSHHPGTSSYNEQFF. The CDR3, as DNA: TGCGCCAGCAGCCATCACCCCGGGACTAGCTCCTACAATGAGCAGTTCTTC.